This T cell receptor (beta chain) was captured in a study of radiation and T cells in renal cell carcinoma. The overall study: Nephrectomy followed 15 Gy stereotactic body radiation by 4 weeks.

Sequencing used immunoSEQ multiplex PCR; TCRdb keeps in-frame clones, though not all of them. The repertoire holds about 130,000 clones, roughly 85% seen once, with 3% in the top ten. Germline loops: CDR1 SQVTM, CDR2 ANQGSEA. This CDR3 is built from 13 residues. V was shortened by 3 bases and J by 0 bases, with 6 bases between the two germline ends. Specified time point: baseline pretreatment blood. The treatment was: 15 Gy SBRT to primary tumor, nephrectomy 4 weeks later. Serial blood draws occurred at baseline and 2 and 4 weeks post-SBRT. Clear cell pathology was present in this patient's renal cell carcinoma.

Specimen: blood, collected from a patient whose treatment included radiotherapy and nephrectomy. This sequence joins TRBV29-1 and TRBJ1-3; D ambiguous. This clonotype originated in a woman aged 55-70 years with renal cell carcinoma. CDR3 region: CSVDRVSGNTIYF. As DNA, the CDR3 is TGCAGCGTTGATAGGGTCTCTGGAAACACCATATATTTT.